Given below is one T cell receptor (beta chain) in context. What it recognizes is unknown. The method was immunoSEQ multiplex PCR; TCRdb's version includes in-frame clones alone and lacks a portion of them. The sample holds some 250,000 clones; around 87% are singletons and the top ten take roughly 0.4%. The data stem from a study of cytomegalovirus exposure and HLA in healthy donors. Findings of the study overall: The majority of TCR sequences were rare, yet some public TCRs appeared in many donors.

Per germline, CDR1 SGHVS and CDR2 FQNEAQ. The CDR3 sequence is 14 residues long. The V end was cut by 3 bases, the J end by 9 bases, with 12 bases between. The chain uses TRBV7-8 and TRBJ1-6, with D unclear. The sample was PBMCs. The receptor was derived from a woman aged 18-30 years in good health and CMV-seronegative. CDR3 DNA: TGTGCCAGCAGCTTGGGCAGGATTCCTTCACCCCTCCACTTT. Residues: CASSLGRIPSPLHF.